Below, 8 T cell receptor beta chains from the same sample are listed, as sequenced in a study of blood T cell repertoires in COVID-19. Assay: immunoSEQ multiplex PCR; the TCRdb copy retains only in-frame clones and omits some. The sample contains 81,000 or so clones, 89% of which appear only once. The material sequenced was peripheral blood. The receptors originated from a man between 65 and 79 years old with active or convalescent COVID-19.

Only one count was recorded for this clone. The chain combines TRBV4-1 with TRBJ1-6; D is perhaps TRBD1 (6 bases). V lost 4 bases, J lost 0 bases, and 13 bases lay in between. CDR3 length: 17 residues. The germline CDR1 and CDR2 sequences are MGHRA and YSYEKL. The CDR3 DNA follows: TGCGCCAGCAGCCCTACAGGGCTCAACTCCTATAATTCACCCCTCCACTTT. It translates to CASSPTGLNSYNSPLHF.

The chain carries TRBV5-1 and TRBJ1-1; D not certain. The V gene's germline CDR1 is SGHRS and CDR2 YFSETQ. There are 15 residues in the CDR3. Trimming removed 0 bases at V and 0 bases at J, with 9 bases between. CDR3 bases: TGCGCCAGCAGCTTGGATGCAGCGCTGAACACTGAAGCTTTCTTT. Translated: CASSLDAALNTEAFF.

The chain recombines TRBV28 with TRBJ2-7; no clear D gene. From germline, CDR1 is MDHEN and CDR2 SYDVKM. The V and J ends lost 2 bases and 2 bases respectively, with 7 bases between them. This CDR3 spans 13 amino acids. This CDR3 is CASSLVSTYEQYF. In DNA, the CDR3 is TGTGCCAGCAGTTTAGTCAGTACCTACGAGCAGTACTTC. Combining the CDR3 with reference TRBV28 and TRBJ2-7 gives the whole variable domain DVKVTQSSRYLVKRTGEKVFLECVQDMDHENMFWYRQDPGLGLRLIYFSYDVKMKEKGDIPEGYSVSREKKERFSLILESASTNQTSMYLCASSLVSTYEQYFGPGTRLTVT.

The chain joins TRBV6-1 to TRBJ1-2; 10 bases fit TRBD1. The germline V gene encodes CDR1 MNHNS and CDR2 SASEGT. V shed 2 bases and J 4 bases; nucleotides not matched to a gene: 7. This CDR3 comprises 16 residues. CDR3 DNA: TGTGCCAGCAGTGAACAGGGACAGGGGTTCGTCTATGGCTACACCTTC. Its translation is CASSEQGQGFVYGYTF.

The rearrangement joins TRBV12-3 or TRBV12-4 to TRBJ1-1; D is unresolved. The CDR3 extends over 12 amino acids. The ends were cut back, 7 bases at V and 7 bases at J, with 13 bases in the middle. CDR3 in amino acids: CASTMNVGEAFF. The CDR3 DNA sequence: TGTGCCAGCACCATGAACGTCGGTGAAGCTTTCTTT.

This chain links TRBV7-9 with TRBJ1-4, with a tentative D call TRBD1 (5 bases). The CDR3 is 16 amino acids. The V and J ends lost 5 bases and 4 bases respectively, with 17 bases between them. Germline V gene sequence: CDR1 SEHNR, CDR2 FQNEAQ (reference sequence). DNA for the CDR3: TGTGCCAGCAGCCCCATCGCGGGGGGTGTTAATGAAAAACTGTTTTTT. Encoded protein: CASSPIAGGVNEKLFF.

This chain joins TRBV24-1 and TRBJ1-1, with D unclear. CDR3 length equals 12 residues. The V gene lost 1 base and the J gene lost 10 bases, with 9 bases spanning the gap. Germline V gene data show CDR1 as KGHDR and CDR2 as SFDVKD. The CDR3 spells CATSDFGLTAFF. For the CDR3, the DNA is TGTGCCACCAGTGATTTTGGGCTTACAGCTTTCTTT.

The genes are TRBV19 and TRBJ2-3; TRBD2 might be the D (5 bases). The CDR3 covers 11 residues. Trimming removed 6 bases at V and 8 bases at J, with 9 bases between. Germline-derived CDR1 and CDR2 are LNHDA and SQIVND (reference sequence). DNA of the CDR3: TGTGCCAGTAGAAACGGGGTTACGCAGTATTTT. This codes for CASRNGVTQYF. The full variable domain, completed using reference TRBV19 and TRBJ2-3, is DGGITQSPKYLFRKEGQNVTLSCEQNLNHDAMYWYRQDPGQGLRLIYYSQIVNDFQKGDIAEGYSVSREKKESFPLTVTSAQKNPTAFYLCASRNGVTQYFGPGTRLTVL.